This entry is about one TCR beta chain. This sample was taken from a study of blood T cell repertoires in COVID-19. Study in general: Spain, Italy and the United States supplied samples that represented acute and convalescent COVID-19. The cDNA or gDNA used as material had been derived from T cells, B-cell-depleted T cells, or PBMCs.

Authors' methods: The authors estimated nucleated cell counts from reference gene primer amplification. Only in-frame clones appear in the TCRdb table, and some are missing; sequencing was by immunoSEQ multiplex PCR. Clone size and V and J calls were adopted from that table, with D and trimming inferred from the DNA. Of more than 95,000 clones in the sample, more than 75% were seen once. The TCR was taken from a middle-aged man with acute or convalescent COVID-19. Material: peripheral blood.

CDR3 nucleotides: TGTGCCAGTAGTACAAATATAAGGGCTAGCGGGAGGGCCGGGACAGATACGCAGTATTTT. Translating gives CASSTNIRASGRAGTDTQYF. The chain joins TRBV19 to TRBJ2-3, with 12 bases matching TRBD2. The CDR3 runs 20 residues. Germline trimming cut 4 bases from V and 3 bases from J; bases unmatched to any gene: 17. The V gene's germline CDR1 is LNHDA and CDR2 SQIVND (reference sequence).